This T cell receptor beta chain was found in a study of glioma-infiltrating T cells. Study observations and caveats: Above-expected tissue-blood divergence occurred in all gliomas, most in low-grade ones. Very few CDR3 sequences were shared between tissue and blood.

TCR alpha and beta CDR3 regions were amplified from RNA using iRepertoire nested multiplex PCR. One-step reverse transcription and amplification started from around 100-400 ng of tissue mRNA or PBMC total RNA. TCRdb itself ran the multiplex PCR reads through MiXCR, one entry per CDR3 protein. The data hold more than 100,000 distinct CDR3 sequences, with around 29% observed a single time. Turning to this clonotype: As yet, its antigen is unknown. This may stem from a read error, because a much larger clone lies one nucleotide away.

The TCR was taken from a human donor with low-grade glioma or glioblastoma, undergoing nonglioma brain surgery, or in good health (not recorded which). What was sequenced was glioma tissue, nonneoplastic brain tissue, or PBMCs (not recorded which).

CDR3 loop: CASSRRRGQQETQYF. CDR3 bases: TGTGCCAGCAGCCGCCGACGGGGGCAGCAAGAGACCCAGTACTTC. The V gene is TRBV3-1, the J gene TRBJ2-5, with D perhaps matching TRBD1 or TRBD2 (6 bases each). The CDR3 contains 15 residues. Trimming cost V 4 bases and J 2 bases, with 14 bases left between them. Germline assignment: CDR1 LGHDT and CDR2 YNNKEL (reference sequence).